These 11 T cell receptor beta chains were all obtained from the same sample, sequenced in a study of T cells after yellow fever vaccination. TCRdb used MiXCR to reprocess the 5' RACE reads, holding one entry per CDR3 protein. The repertoire holds 500,000 to 650,000 distinct CDR3 sequences, with less than 20% as singletons. The sample in question was PBMCs, obtained around 5 days after the first yellow fever vaccination. These receptors were obtained from a man younger than 30 who received the YFV17D yellow fever vaccine.

This clonotype turned up a few times. The V gene is TRBV13, the J gene TRBJ1-4; 8 nucleotides line up with TRBD1. Trimming cost V 5 bases and J 6 bases; bases outside gene matches: 8. The germline CDR1 and CDR2 sequences are PRHDT and FYEKMQ (reference sequence). This CDR3 contains 15 residues. In nucleotides, the CDR3 is TGTGCCAGCAGCACGAACAGGGGGATCGATGAAAAACTGTTTTTT. It codes for CASSTNRGIDEKLFF.

The gene calls are TRBV12-3 or TRBV12-4 and TRBJ2-5; D remains ambiguous. CDR3 length: 15 amino acids. The germline V and J ends were trimmed by 4 bases and 3 bases, with 15 bases remaining between them. The DNA of the CDR3 is TGTGCCAGCAGTTCAGCGCGGCAAGGGAAAGAGACCCAGTACTTC. Protein: CASSSARQGKETQYF.

The J gene is TRBJ2-1, the V gene TRBV5-1; 16 bases line up with TRBD2. Germline V gene sequence: CDR1 SGHRS, CDR2 YFSETQ. V was clipped by 4 bases and J by 9 bases; unmatched bases: 4. This CDR3 has 15 amino acids. In DNA, the CDR3 is TGCGCCAGCAGCCCGGGGACTAGCGGGGGGGTTGAGCAGTTCTTC. It encodes CASSPGTSGGVEQFF.

Concerning this clonotype itself: Sequence at one end of the junction differs from germline and may be a read error. The chain joins TRBV6-1 to TRBJ2-1, with 10 bases fitting TRBD2. The CDR3 has 15 amino acids. Germline V CDR1 and CDR2: MNHNS, SASEGT. This chain's CDR3 is CASSQAGGPKNEQFF. The CDR3 DNA reads TGTGCCAGCAGTCAAGCGGGGGGGCCTAAGAATGAGCAGTTCTTC.

This clonotype was picked up a small number of times. This sequence joins TRBV4-1 and TRBJ2-5; D is ambiguous. Germline assignment: CDR1 MGHRA and CDR2 YSYEKL. V was clipped by 1 base and J by 9 bases, with 21 bases between them. CDR3 size: 16 residues. The chain's CDR3 is CASSQVGRTPSKAQYF. CDR3 nucleotides: TGCGCCAGCAGCCAAGTTGGTCGGACCCCCTCTAAGGCCCAGTACTTC.

The chain is built from TRBV20-1 and TRBJ1-1, with 7 bases matching TRBD1. J was trimmed by 0 bases and V by 0 bases; bases with no gene match: 13. CDR1 DFQATT and CDR2 SNEGSKA come from the germline V gene (reference sequence). There are 18 residues in the CDR3. The CDR3, as DNA: TGCAGTGCTAGAGATATTTCGGGACAGACCTCCTTGAACACTGAAGCTTTCTTT. Its protein is CSARDISGQTSLNTEAFF.

This clonotype has a handful of counts. The chain uses TRBV5-1 and TRBJ1-3; 8 nucleotides line up with TRBD1. With 4 bases clipped from V and 3 bases from J, the junction kept 12 bases outside the gene matches. The V gene's germline CDR1 is SGHRS and CDR2 YFSETQ. The CDR3 runs to 17 residues. The CDR3 nucleotides read TGCGCCAGCAGCGTACTTGGACAGGGAATGGGTGGAAACACCATATATTTT. Translation: CASSVLGQGMGGNTIYF.

The table lists this clonotype with a few counts. The V and J genes are TRBV10-3 and TRBJ2-3; D uncertain. V dropped 0 bases and J dropped 4 bases, with 11 bases sitting between them. Germline assignment: CDR1 ENHRY and CDR2 SYGVKD. There are 15 residues in the CDR3. CDR3 in amino acids: CAISESGSGPDTQYF. CDR3 DNA sequence: TGTGCCATCAGTGAGTCCGGCTCTGGCCCAGATACGCAGTATTTT.

V gene TRBV28 combines with J gene TRBJ2-1; 9 nucleotides line up with TRBD2. Trimming cost V 3 bases and J 8 bases; bases outside gene matches: 8. This CDR3 spans 15 amino acids. Germline loops: CDR1 MDHEN, CDR2 SYDVKM. CDR3 DNA sequence: TGTGCCAGCAGTTTTCCCCGGCGGGGGGGCCATGAGCAGTTCTTC. Residues: CASSFPRRGGHEQFF.

The V call is TRBV6-6, the J call TRBJ2-7; tentative D call: TRBD2 (5 bases). Trimming stripped 8 bases from V and 5 bases from J, with 16 bases between. The CDR3 is 13 residues long. Looked up from germline, CDR1 is MNHNY and CDR2 is SVGAGI (reference sequence). The CDR3 nucleotides read TGTGCCAGCTCCAGTACGGGGTGGGACGAGCAGTACGTC. Encoded protein: CASSSTGWDEQYV.

In DNA form, the CDR3 reads TGTGCCATCAGTGAGTCGGGCAGCCTCGAGCAGTACGTC. Protein: CAISESGSLEQYV. This chain connects TRBV10-3 to TRBJ2-7; D is unresolved. This CDR3 has 13 amino acids. V dropped 0 bases and J dropped 6 bases, with 9 bases sitting between them. The V gene's germline CDR1 is ENHRY and CDR2 SYGVKD.